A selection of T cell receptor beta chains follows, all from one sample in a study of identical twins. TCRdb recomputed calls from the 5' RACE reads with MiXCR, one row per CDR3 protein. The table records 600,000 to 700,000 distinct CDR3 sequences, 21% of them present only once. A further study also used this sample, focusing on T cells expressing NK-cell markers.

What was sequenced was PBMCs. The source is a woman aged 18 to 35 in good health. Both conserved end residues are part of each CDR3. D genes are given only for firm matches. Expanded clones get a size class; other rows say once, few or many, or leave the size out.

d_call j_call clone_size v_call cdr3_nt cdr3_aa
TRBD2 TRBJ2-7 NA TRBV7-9 TGTGCCAGCAGCCCCCACATACTAGCGGGAACAAACGAGCAGTACTTC CASSPHILAGTNEQYF
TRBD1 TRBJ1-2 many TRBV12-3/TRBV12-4 TGTGCCAGCACCCAGGGGGGCCAGAACCCCGAGAACTATGGCTACACCTTC CASTQGGQNPENYGYTF
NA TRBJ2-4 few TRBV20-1 TGCAGTGCTAGTGGGATGCACGGGATAGCCAAAAACATTCAGTACTTC CSASGMHGIAKNIQYF
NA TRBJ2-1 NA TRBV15 TGTGCCACCAGGGGTGGTCGGGCAGCGGATTACAATGAGCAGTTCTTC CATRGGRAADYNEQFF
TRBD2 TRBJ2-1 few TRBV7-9 TGTGCCAGCAGCTTACGACCCGGGACTAGCGGGGTGAATGAGCAGTTCTTC CASSLRPGTSGVNEQFF
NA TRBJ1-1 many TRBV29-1 TGCAGCGCGTTCGGACAACCGAACACTGAAGCTTTCTTT CSAFGQPNTEAFF
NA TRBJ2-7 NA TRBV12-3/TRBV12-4 TGTGCCTGCACCCCATCGTGGGTGGGGTTCAGGGGTCCCGTCGAGCAGTACTTC CACTPSWVGFRGPVEQYF
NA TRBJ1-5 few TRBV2 TGTGCCAGCAGTACGACAGGCCCGAGGCAGCCCCAGCATTTT CASSTTGPRQPQHF
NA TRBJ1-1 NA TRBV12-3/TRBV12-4 TGTGCCAGCAGTTTAAGGCACCAAAACACTGAAGCTTTCTTT CASSLRHQNTEAFF
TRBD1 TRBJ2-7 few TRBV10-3 TGTGCCATCAGTGAAAGGAAACAGGGGGCATCGGACGAGCAGTACTTC CAISERKQGASDEQYF
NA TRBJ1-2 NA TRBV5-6 TGTGCCAGCAGCTTGCGGAATAACTATGGCTACACCTTC CASSLRNNYGYTF
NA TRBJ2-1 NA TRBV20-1 TGCAGTGCTGCTCCCCTAGGGGTTAATGAGCAGTTCTTC CSAAPLGVNEQFF
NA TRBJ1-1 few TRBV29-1 TGCAGCGTTACACACACACGGGGCTTGAACACTGAAGCTTTCTTT CSVTHTRGLNTEAFF
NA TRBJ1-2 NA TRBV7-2 TGTGCCAGCAGCTTACGGGATCCTACTAACTATGGCTACACCTTC CASSLRDPTNYGYTF
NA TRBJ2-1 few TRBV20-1 TGCAGTGCTCCCGGGCCGAACCAACCCAATGAGCAGTTCTTC CSAPGPNQPNEQFF
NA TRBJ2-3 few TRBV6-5 TGTGCCAGCAGTTATATGGGTCCGACGGCGGGTACGCAGTATTTT CASSYMGPTAGTQYF
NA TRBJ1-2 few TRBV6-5 TGTGCCAGCAGTTACTCATACAGGGCTAACTATGGCTACACCTTC CASSYSYRANYGYTF
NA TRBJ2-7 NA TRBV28 TGTGCCAGCAGCCGGGACTTCATCACCCAGGGCTTC CASSRDFITQGF
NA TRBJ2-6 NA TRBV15 TGTGCCACCAGCCTGAGGATCTCTGGGGCCAACGTCCTGACTTTC CATSLRISGANVLTF
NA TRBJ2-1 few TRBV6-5 TGTGCCAGCAGTTACTCCGCCTTGAGGGTGTTTATCAATGAGCAGTTCTTC CASSYSALRVFINEQFF
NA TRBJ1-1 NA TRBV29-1 TGCAGCGTTTGGGCGGGCGGGGGCACTGAAGCTTTCTTT CSVWAGGGTEAFF
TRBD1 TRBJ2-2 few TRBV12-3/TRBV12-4 TGTGCCAGCAGCAAGCAGAAAGACAGGGACACCGGGGAGCTGTTTTTT CASSKQKDRDTGELFF
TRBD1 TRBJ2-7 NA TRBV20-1 TGCAGTGCAAGGACAGGGGGCTACTACGAGCAGTACTTC CSARTGGYYEQYF
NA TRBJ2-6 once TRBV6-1 TGTGCCAGCAGTCCGGCGAGTTGGGGGGCCAACGTCCTGACTTTC CASSPASWGANVLTF
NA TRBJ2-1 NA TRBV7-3 TGTGCCAGCAGCCCTGGACTGAGTAGCGGTGAGCAGTTCTTC CASSPGLSSGEQFF
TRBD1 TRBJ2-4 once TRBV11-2 TGTGCCAGCAGCAACAACAGGGGAAAAAACATTCAGTACTTC CASSNNRGKNIQYF
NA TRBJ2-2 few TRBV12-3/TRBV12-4 TGTGCCAGCAGTTTTGGTCCACCTCCGGGGGCCGGGGAGCTGTTTTTT CASSFGPPPGAGELFF
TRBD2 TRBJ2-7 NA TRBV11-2 TGTGCCAGCAGCTTAGATAGGACTAGCGGGAGTTACGAGCAGTACTTC CASSLDRTSGSYEQYF
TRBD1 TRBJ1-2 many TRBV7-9 TGTGCCAGCGAGAGGGGGTCAGGGGGGAACTATGGCTACACCTTC CASERGSGGNYGYTF
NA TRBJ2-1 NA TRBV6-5 TGTGCCAGCAGTTACTCACGGGGAAACAACAATGAGCAGTTCTTC CASSYSRGNNNEQFF
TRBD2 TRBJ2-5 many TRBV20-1 TGCAGTGCGCCACGGGTAGCGGGAGGGGAGACCCAGTACTTC CSAPRVAGGETQYF
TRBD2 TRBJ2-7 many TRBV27 TGTGCCAGCAGTCCCCGAGCGGGAACCTACGAGCAGTACTTC CASSPRAGTYEQYF
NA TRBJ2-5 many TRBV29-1 TGCAGCGTAAAGCCTGGGAGTGAGACCCAGTACTTC CSVKPGSETQYF
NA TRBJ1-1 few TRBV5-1 TGCGCCAGCCATTACAGGAACGGCGCCACTGAAGCTTTCTTT CASHYRNGATEAFF
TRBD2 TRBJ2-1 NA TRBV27 TGTGCCAGCAGTTCCTCGACTAGCGGGGTTGACAATGAGCAGTTCTTC CASSSSTSGVDNEQFF
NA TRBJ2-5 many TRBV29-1 TGCAGCGTTGGATTCCGTCGGGAGACCCAGTACTTC CSVGFRRETQYF
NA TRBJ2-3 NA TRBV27 TGTGCCAGCGGGAGCGACACAGATACGCAGTATTTT CASGSDTDTQYF
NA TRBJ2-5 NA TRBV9 TGTGCCAGCAGCGTTTCCGAAAGGCGAGAGACCCAGTACTTC CASSVSERRETQYF
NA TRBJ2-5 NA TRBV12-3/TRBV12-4 TGTGCCAGCAGTTCCCTCCCGGGAGAGACCCAGTACTTC CASSSLPGETQYF
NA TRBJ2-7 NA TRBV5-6 TGTGCCAGCACCATCCGGGGGATTTCCTACGAGCAGTACTTC CASTIRGISYEQYF